The present entry profiles one TCR beta chain with its context. TCRdb's copy holds only in-frame clones and misses some; the assay was immunoSEQ multiplex PCR. The table lists some 150,000 clones, about 94% of them singletons, with 12% to 15% in the top ten. This CDR3 is 14 amino acids long. The germline V and J ends were trimmed by 6 bases and 0 bases, with 12 bases remaining between them. The germline CDR1 and CDR2 sequences are MNHEY and SMNVEV (reference sequence). This specimen comes from a study of control samples from healthy donors and cancer patients. The sequence came from a man between 60 and 75 years old with colorectal cancer. Sequenced sample: PBMCs. This chain connects TRBV27 to TRBJ2-7; a possible D gene is TRBD1 (6 bases). CDR3: CASSSWTDSYEQYF. CDR3 nucleotides: TGTGCCAGCAGCTCTTGGACAGACTCCTACGAGCAGTACTTC.